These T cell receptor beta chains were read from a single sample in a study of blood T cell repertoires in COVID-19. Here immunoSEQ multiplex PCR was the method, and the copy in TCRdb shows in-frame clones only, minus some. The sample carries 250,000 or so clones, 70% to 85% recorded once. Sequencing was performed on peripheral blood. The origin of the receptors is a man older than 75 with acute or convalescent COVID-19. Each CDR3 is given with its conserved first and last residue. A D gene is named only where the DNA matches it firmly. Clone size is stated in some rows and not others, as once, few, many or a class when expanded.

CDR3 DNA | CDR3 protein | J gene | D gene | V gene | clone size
TGTGCCAGCAGCGTAGAAAGTAGCGGCAGTCAATACAATGAGCAGTTCTTC | CASSVESSGSQYNEQFF | TRBJ2-1 | . | TRBV9 | once
TGTGCCACCAGTGCTACCGGGGGGGCGAGGACCCCCTGGAGGGAGCTGTTTTTT | CATSATGGARTPWRELFF | TRBJ2-2 | TRBD2 | TRBV24-1 | .
TGTGCCAGCTCACCACCCTCAGGGCTGTACGAGCAGTACTTC | CASSPPSGLYEQYF | TRBJ2-7 | . | TRBV18 | .
TGTGCCAGTAGGATGGTAGCGGGAGATACCGTAAATGAGCAGTTCTTC | CASRMVAGDTVNEQFF | TRBJ2-1 | TRBD2 | TRBV19 | .
TGTGCCAGCAGCTTCCCGGGGGGGGAGCTGTTTTTT | CASSFPGGELFF | TRBJ2-2 | . | TRBV7-9 | .
TGTGCCTCCCACTCCTGGACTCTCTATGGCTACACCTTC | CASHSWTLYGYTF | TRBJ1-2 | . | TRBV19 | few
TGCGCCAGCAGCTTGGCCGCTGGGACAGCCTACGAGCAGTACTTC | CASSLAAGTAYEQYF | TRBJ2-7 | TRBD1 | TRBV5-1 | .
TGTGCCAGCCGAGGACAGGGGCTGTTGAACACTGAAGCTTTCTTT | CASRGQGLLNTEAFF | TRBJ1-1 | TRBD1 | TRBV2 | few
TGTGCCAGCAGCCCGGGACAGGGACGCCGAAATTCACCCCTCCACTTT | CASSPGQGRRNSPLHF | TRBJ1-6 | TRBD1 | TRBV5-6 | .
TGTGCCAGCTCACCGGTGGGCGTTTCACCCCTCCACTTT | CASSPVGVSPLHF | TRBJ1-6 | . | TRBV18 | .
TGTGCCAGCAGCCCGGGCGACACGCGGGGAGGGGGCTACACCTTC | CASSPGDTRGGGYTF | TRBJ1-2 | . | TRBV5-5 | .
TGTGCCAGCAGCTTAGTGGCAGGGGGATGGGCAGATACGCAGTATTTT | CASSLVAGGWADTQYF | TRBJ2-3 | TRBD1 | TRBV11-2 | .
TGTGCCAGCAAACAGGGACAGCTCATACCAAATGAAAAACTGTTTTTT | CASKQGQLIPNEKLFF | TRBJ1-4 | TRBD1 | TRBV28 | .
TGTGCCAGCAGCTTAGACCCTACTAGCGGAGATACGCAGTATTTT | CASSLDPTSGDTQYF | TRBJ2-3 | TRBD2 | TRBV11-1 | .
TGTGCCAGCAGAGGTAGCGGATGGCACACTGAGCAGTTCTTC | CASRGSGWHTEQFF | TRBJ2-1 | . | TRBV6-5 | .
TGTGCCAGCTCACCCCAGAGCGGAGTCTCGATCTACGAGCAGTACTTC | CASSPQSGVSIYEQYF | TRBJ2-7 | . | TRBV18 | .
TGCGCCAGCAGCCCTACAGGTTCGAGCTCCTACGAGCAGTACTTC | CASSPTGSSSYEQYF | TRBJ2-7 | . | TRBV5-1 | .
TGCGCCAGCAGCTTGGCCGTGACGGGGATAAAGGCCAACGTCCTGACTTTC | CASSLAVTGIKANVLTF | TRBJ2-6 | . | TRBV5-1 | once
TGTGCCAGCAGTGACCGGGACAGGGGAGGTGAAAAACTGTTTTTT | CASSDRDRGGEKLFF | TRBJ1-4 | TRBD1 | TRBV2 | once
TGTGCCACTGCGATAAGTGATGATGAGCAGTTCTTC | CATAISDDEQFF | TRBJ2-1 | . | TRBV24-1 | .
TGTGCCACCTCACTCCCTGGCGCTAGCGGGAAGTTCGGGGAGCTGTTTTTT | CATSLPGASGKFGELFF | TRBJ2-2 | TRBD2 | TRBV15 | .
TGTGCCAGCAGCCGTCTAGCGGGAGTGCCAGATACGCAGTATTTT | CASSRLAGVPDTQYF | TRBJ2-3 | TRBD2 | TRBV7-3 | .
TGTGCCAGCAGTTCCCCCGGCGGGGGTAAAGAAAAACTGTTTTTT | CASSSPGGGKEKLFF | TRBJ1-4 | . | TRBV6-5 | .
TGTGCCAGCAGGTTTCAGGGTACCTACGGAAACACCATATATTTT | CASRFQGTYGNTIYF | TRBJ1-3 | . | TRBV7-2 | .